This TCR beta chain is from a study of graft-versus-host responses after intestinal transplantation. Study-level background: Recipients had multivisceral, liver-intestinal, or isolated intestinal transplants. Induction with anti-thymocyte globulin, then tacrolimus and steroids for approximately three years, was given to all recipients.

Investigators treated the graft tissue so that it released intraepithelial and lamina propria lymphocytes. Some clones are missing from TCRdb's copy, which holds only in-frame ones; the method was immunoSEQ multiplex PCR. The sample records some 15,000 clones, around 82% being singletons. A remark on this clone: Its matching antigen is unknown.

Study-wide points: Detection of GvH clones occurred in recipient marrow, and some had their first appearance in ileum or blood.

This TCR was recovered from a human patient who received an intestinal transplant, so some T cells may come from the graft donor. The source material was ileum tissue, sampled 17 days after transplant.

Written as DNA, the CDR3 is TGCGCCAGCAGCCGAAGCATTGGTACCACAGATACGCAGTATTTT. The encoded protein is CASSRSIGTTDTQYF. The V gene is TRBV4-1, the J gene TRBJ2-3; no reliable D call. The CDR3 is 15 amino acids. V shed 4 bases and J shed 2 bases, with 13 bases lying between them. Germline CDR1 MGHRA, CDR2 YSYEKL.